This section outlines one T cell receptor beta chain sequence together with its context. TCRdb keeps only in-frame clones here, not all; method: immunoSEQ multiplex PCR. Of about 83,000 clones in the sample, around four fifths were seen once. This sample stems from a study of OX40 agonist ivuxolimab in advanced cancers. CDR3 size: 16 residues. Germline CDR1 is MNHEY and CDR2 is SMNVEV (reference sequence). J was trimmed by 2 bases and V by 4 bases; bases with no gene match: 3. This clonotype was sampled from an adult with an advanced solid tumor such as melanoma, head and neck, liver or kidney cancer. The J gene is TRBJ2-3, the V gene TRBV27; 13 bases are a match to TRBD2. The sequencing used CD4+ or CD8+ T cells sorted from blood, collected in a trial of the OX40 agonist ivuxolimab. The CDR3 DNA reads as TGTGCCAGCAGTTGGACTAGCGGGGGCCTCACAGATACGCAGTATTTT. Translating it yields CASSWTSGGLTDTQYF.